This section outlines one T cell receptor (beta chain) sequence together with its context. This specimen comes from a study of cytomegalovirus exposure and HLA in healthy donors. Study context: Earlier results showed roughly 120 million unique TCR beta sequences derived from some 190 million T cells. From donors who were HLA-typed, an early data release held approximately 91 million unique TCRs. Across a few hundred genotyped donors, 65% to 90% landed in the Caucasian-associated ancestry cluster.

The PCR employed 60 Vbeta primers together with 13 Jbeta primers. Clones were sequenced by immunoSEQ multiplex PCR, and TCRdb holds only the in-frame ones, with some missing. The sample carries around 130,000 clones, 65% to 90% recorded once. The sample consisted of PBMCs. The source of this sequence is a man between 18 and 29 years old in good health and CMV-seronegative.

The CDR3 protein is CASSRSRLMNGEAFF. The DNA for the CDR3 is TGTGCCAGCAGTAGGTCGAGACTTATGAATGGTGAAGCTTTCTTT. The rearrangement uses TRBV2 and TRBJ1-1, with no clear D. The CDR3 spans 15 residues. The germline V and J ends were trimmed by 5 bases and 7 bases, with 20 bases remaining between them. In germline, CDR1 is SNHLY, CDR2 FYNNEI.